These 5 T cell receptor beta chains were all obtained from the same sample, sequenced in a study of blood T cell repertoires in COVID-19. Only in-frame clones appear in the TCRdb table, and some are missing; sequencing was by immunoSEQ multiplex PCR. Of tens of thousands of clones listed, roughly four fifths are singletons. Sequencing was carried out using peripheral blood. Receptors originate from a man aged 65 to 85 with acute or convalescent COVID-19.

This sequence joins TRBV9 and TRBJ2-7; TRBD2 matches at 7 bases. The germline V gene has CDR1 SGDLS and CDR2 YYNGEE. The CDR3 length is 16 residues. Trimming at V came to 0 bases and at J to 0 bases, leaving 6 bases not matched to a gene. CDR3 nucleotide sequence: TGTGCCAGCAGCGTAGGTGTAGGGGAGGGCTCCTACGAGCAGTACTTC. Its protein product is CASSVGVGEGSYEQYF.

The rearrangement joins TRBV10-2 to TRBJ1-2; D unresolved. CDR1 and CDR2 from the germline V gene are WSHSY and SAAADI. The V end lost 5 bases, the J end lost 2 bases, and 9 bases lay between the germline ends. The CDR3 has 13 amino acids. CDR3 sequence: CASSSSGNYGYTF. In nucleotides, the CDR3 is TGCGCCAGCAGTAGCTCCGGGAACTATGGCTACACCTTC.

CDR3 bases: TGTGCCAGTAGTATAGGGGGCAACTTTAACTATGGCTACACCTTC. It yields the protein CASSIGGNFNYGYTF. The J gene is TRBJ1-2, the V gene TRBV19, with D possibly matching TRBD1 (5 bases). Germline loops: CDR1 LNHDA, CDR2 SQIVND (reference sequence). V was pared by 1 base and J by 1 base, with 10 bases between. CDR3 length equals 15 residues. The full variable domain, rest sourced from reference TRBV19 and TRBJ1-2, is DGGITQSPKYLFRKEGQNVTLSCEQNLNHDAMYWYRQDPGQGLRLIYYSQIVNDFQKGDIAEGYSVSREKKESFPLTVTSAQKNPTAFYLCASSIGGNFNYGYTFGSGTRLTVV.

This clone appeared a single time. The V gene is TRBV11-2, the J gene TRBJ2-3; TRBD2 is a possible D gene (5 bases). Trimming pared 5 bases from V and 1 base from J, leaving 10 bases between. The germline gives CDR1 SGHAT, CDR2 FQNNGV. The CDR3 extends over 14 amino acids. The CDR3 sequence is CASSARDGTDTQYF. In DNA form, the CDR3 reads TGTGCCAGCAGCGCGAGGGATGGCACAGATACGCAGTATTTT.

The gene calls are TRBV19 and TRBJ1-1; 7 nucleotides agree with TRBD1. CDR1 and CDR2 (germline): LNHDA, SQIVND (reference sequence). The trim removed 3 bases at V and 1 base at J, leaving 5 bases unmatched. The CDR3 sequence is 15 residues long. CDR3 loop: CASSMGRTGNTEAFF. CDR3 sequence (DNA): TGTGCCAGTAGTATGGGTAGGACAGGGAACACTGAAGCTTTCTTT.